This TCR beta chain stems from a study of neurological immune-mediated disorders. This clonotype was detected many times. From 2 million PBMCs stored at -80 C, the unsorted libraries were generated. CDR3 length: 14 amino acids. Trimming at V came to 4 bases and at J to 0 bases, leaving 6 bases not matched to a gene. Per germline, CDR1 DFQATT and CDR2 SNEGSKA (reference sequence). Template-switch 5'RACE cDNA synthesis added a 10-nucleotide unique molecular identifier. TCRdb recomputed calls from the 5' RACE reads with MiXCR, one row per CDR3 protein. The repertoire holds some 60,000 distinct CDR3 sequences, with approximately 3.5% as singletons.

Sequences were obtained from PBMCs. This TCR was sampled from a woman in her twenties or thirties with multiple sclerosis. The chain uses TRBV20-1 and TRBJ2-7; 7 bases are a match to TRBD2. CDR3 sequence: CSAIGGESSYEQYF. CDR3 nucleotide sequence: TGCAGTGCTATTGGGGGGGAAAGCTCCTACGAGCAGTACTTC.